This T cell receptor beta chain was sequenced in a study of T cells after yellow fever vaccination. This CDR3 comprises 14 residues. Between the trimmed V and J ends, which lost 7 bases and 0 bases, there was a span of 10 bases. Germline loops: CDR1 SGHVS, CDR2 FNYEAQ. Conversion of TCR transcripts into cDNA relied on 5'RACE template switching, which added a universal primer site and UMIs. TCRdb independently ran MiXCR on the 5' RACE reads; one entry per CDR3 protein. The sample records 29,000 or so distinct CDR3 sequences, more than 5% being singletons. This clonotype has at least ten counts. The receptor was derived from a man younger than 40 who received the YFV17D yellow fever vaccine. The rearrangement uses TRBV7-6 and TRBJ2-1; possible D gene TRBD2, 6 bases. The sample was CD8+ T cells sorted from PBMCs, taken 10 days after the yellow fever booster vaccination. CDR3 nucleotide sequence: TGTGCCAGCATGCGGGGAAGCTCCTACAATGAGCAGTTCTTC. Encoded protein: CASMRGSSYNEQFF.